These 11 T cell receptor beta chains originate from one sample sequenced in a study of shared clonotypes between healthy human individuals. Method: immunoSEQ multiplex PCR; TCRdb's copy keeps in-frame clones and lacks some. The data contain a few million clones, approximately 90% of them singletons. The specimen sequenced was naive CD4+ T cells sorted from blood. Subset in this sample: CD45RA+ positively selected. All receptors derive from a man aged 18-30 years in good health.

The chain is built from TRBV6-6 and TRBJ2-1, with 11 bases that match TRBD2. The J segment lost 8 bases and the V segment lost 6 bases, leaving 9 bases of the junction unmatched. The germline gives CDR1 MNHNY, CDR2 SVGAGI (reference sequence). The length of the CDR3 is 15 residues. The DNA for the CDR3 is TGTGCCAGCAGGGTTAGCGGGGGGGCCGGCGATGAGCAGTTCTTC. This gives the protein CASRVSGGAGDEQFF.

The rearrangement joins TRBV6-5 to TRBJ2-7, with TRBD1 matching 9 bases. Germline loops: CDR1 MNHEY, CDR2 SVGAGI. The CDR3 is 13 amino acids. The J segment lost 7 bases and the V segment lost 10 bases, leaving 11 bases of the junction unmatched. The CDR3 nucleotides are TGTGCCAAATTCCGGGACAGGGAGCAGGAGCAGTACTTC. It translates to CAKFRDREQEQYF.

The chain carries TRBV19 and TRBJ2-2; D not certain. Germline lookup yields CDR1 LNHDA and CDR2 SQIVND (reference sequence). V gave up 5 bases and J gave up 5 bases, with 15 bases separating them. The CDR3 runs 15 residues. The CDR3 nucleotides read TGTGCCAGTAGTCCCAACTTTAGGTCTACCGGGGAGCTGTTTTTT. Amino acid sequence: CASSPNFRSTGELFF.

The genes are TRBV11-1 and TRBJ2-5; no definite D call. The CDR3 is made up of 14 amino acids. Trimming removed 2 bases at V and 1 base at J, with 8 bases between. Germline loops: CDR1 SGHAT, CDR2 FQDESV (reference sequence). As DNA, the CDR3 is TGTGCCAGCAGCTTAAATCTAGGCCAAGAGACCCAGTACTTC. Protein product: CASSLNLGQETQYF.

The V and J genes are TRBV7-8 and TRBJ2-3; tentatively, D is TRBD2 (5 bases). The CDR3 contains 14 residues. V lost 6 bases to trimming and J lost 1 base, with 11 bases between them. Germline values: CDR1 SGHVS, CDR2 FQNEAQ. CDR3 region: CASRVSAGTDTQYF. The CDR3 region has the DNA TGTGCCAGCAGGGTATCAGCGGGCACAGATACGCAGTATTTT. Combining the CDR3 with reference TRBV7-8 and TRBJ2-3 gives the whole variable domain GAGVSQSPRYKVAKRGQDVALRCDPISGHVSLFWYQQALGQGPEFLTYFQNEAQLDKSGLPSDRFFAERPEGSVSTLKIQRTQQEDSAVYLCASRVSAGTDTQYFGPGTRLTVL.

Written as DNA, the CDR3 is TGTGCCAGTAGTTCCAACGGTCTAGCGGGGGGGTCTTACACCGGGGAGCTGTTTTTT. This translates into CASSSNGLAGGSYTGELFF. The chain couples TRBV19 to TRBJ2-2; 12 bases align to TRBD2. This CDR3 is built from 19 residues. V shed 5 bases, J shed 3 bases, and the junction held 13 bases outside the gene matches. Germline V gene lookup returns CDR1 LNHDA and CDR2 SQIVND (reference sequence). Full variable domain (remainder filled in from reference TRBV19 and TRBJ2-2): DGGITQSPKYLFRKEGQNVTLSCEQNLNHDAMYWYRQDPGQGLRLIYYSQIVNDFQKGDIAEGYSVSREKKESFPLTVTSAQKNPTAFYLCASSSNGLAGGSYTGELFFGEGSRLTVL.

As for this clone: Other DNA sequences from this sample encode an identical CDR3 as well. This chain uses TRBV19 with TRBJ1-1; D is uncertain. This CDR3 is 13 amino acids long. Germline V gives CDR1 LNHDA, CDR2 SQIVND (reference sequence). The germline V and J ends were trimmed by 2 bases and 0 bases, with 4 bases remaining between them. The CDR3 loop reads CASSISVNTEAFF. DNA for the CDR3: TGTGCCAGTAGTATATCAGTGAACACTGAAGCTTTCTTT.

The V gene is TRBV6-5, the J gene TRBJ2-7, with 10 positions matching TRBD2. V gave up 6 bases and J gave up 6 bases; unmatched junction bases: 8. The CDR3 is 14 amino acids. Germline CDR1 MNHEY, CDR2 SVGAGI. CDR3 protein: CASRLAGLPSEQYF. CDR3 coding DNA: TGTGCCAGCAGACTAGCGGGACTCCCTAGCGAGCAGTACTTC.

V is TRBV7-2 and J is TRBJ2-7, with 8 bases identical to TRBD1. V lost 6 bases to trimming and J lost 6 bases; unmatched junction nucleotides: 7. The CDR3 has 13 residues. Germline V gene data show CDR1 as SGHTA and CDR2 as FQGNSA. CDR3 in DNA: TGTGCCAGCAGGCAAGGGACAGGCGCCGAGCAGTACTTC. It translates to CASRQGTGAEQYF. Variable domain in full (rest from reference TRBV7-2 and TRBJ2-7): GAGVSQSPSNKVTEKGKDVELRCDPISGHTALYWYRQSLGQGLEFLIYFQGNSAPDKSGLPSDRFSAERTGGSVSTLTIQRTQQEDSAVYLCASRQGTGAEQYFGPGTRLTVT.

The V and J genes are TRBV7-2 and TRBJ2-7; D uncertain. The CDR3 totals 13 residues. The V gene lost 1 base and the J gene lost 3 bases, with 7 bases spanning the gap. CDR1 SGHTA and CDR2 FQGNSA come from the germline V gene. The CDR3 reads CASSLEAFYEQYF. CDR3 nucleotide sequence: TGTGCCAGCAGCTTAGAGGCGTTCTACGAGCAGTACTTC.

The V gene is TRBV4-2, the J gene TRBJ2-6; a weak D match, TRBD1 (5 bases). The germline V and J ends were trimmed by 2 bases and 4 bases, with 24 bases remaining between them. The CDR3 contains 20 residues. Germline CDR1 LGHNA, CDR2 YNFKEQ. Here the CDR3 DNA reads TGTGCCAGCAGCCAATCTCAATTGGGTTCCAGGGTGGTCGGGGCCAACGTCCTGACTTTC. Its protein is CASSQSQLGSRVVGANVLTF.